A selection of T cell receptor beta chains follows, all from one sample in a study of cytomegalovirus exposure and HLA in healthy donors. Assay used: immunoSEQ multiplex PCR; TCRdb lists only in-frame clones, some missing. The sample lists more than 85,000 clones, 88% seen once, with about 2% in the top ten. Sequencing used PBMCs. These receptors all stem from a woman aged 18-30 years in good health and CMV-seronegative. Each CDR3 is given with its conserved first and last residue. A D gene is named only where the DNA matches it firmly.

J gene | V gene | D gene | CDR3 protein
TRBJ1-2 | TRBV6-1 | . | CASSPLYGYTF
TRBJ2-2 | TRBV7-2 | . | CASSPSGGPNTGELFF
TRBJ2-5 | TRBV5-1 | TRBD2 | CASSPFLAGEETQYF
TRBJ2-7 | TRBV6-5 | TRBD1 | CASSYRSGGWDEQYF
TRBJ1-5 | TRBV29-1 | TRBD1 | CSSRGQARAYSNQPQHF
TRBJ2-1 | TRBV29-1 | . | CSVDHRGRGAYNEQFF
TRBJ2-3 | TRBV30 | . | CAWANVSPDTQYF
TRBJ2-1 | TRBV28 | . | CASRRQGSEQFF
TRBJ1-1 | TRBV4-3 | . | CASSQEPGRYTEAFF
TRBJ1-4 | TRBV6-5 | . | CASSWANYEKLFF
TRBJ1-2 | TRBV29-1 | . | CSVVENYGYTF
TRBJ1-5 | TRBV28 | . | CASSYPRDTSLYSNQPQHF
TRBJ1-2 | TRBV27 | TRBD1 | CASSRTGGRYGYTF
TRBJ2-3 | TRBV19 | . | CASSIDLPRGGDTQYF
TRBJ2-1 | TRBV9 | TRBD2 | CASSEPGLANNEQFF
TRBJ1-1 | TRBV9 | . | CASSLGGFANTEAFF
TRBJ1-5 | TRBV19 | . | CASSLRISGQPQHF
TRBJ1-2 | TRBV4-3 | . | CASSQDAKQAPYGYTF
TRBJ2-3 | TRBV14 | . | CASSQDLQAPSTDTQYF
TRBJ2-3 | TRBV5-4 | TRBD2 | CASSWTSGSTDTQYF
TRBJ2-1 | TRBV9 | . | CASSTLGGAKQGNEQFF
TRBJ2-3 | TRBV6-1 | TRBD1 | CASSMGQGDYTQYF
TRBJ2-1 | TRBV18 | . | CASSPPQGWNEQFF
TRBJ2-7 | TRBV2 | . | CASSEADTSPSYEQYF
TRBJ1-4 | TRBV18 | . | CASSPALGALNEKLFF
TRBJ2-7 | TRBV7-2 | . | CASSLSPPYEQYF
TRBJ2-1 | TRBV5-1 | . | CASSLVSGYNEQFF
TRBJ2-3 | TRBV7-2 | TRBD2 | CASSLLLSGGDTQYF
TRBJ1-1 | TRBV4-2 | . | CASSQAWEAFF
TRBJ1-5 | TRBV10-3 | TRBD1 | CAISRDRGSNQPQHF
TRBJ2-2 | TRBV5-4 | . | CASSGGTGTGELFF